A single sample is the source of the 6 T cell receptor beta chains below, sequenced in a study of T cell responses to AZD1222 COVID-19 vaccine listed by TCRdb under 2021. Library preparation used the immunoSEQ multiplex PCR assay. Not all clones reach the TCRdb copy of this immuneACCESS table, which keeps in-frame sequences only. Checked studies attribute under half of the gap to unresolved V genes and leave the rest unexplained. For this sample there are fewer than 110,000 clones; roughly 90% appear just once. In total, the top ten clones hold approximately 9.3% of the sample. This specimen's time point label, per the study, means: about 28 days (+/-7) after the second vaccine dose. The specimen comprised peripheral blood, sampled 28 days after the second AZD1222 dose. Receptor source: an adult who received the AZD1222 COVID-19 vaccine.

This clone was seen a single time. The J gene is TRBJ1-2, the V gene TRBV6-4, with 7 bases identical to TRBD1. Unmatched junction bases numbered 9, after V lost 6 bases and J lost 2 bases. The CDR3 length is 15 residues. CDR1 and CDR2 from the germline V gene are MRHNA and SNTAGT. The CDR3 region is CASSYGTAINYGYTF. CDR3 nucleotide sequence: TGTGCCAGCAGCTACGGGACAGCCATAAACTATGGCTACACCTTC.

Only one count was recorded for this clone. The CDR3 DNA reads as TGCGCCAGCAGCCCTGGACAGAATGGAAACACCATATATTTT. This codes for CASSPGQNGNTIYF. The chain carries TRBV5-1 and TRBJ1-3, with TRBD1 as a possible D gene (6 bases). Germline CDR1 is SGHRS and CDR2 is YFSETQ. The CDR3 has 14 residues. The ends were cut back, 4 bases at V and 3 bases at J, with 11 bases in the middle.

The rearrangement links TRBV4-1 to TRBJ2-1, with 10 bases identical to TRBD1. The CDR3 consists of 15 residues. Germline trimming cut 3 bases from V and 8 bases from J; bases unmatched to any gene: 7. Looked up from germline, CDR1 is MGHRA and CDR2 is YSYEKL. The DNA for the CDR3 is TGCGCCAGCAGCCAGAGGACAGGGGGGGCCTATGAGCAGTTCTTC. This gives the protein CASSQRTGGAYEQFF.

The chain joins TRBV20-1 to TRBJ2-3; D unresolved. The germline V and J ends were trimmed by 3 bases and 2 bases, with 6 bases remaining between them. There are 12 residues in the CDR3. Germline V gives CDR1 DFQATT, CDR2 SNEGSKA (reference sequence). The CDR3 DNA follows: TGCAGTGCTAGTGGTTTCACAGATACGCAGTATTTT. This translates into CSASGFTDTQYF.

The chain employs TRBV10-2 and TRBJ2-7; D is undetermined. Trimming pared 0 bases from V and 6 bases from J, leaving 15 bases between. The CDR3 contains 15 residues. Germline lookup yields CDR1 WSHSY and CDR2 SAAADI. DNA of the CDR3: TGCGCCAGCAGTGAGTCGGGGTTATCTCCGCTCGAGCAGTACTTC. Translation gives CASSESGLSPLEQYF.

This sequence joins TRBV29-1 and TRBJ1-3, with unresolved D. The CDR3 has 13 residues. The ends were cut back, 4 bases at V and 2 bases at J, with 9 bases in the middle. Germline assignment: CDR1 SQVTM and CDR2 ANQGSEA. CDR3 sequence reads: CSVVPAAGNTIYF. Written as DNA, the CDR3 is TGCAGCGTTGTTCCGGCGGCTGGAAACACCATATATTTT.